This TCR beta chain is from a study of siplizumab effects on memory and regulatory T cells. Study conclusions and caveats: Unstimulated subset assignment was obtained for only a minor fraction of alloreactive clones.

Clones were sequenced by immunoSEQ multiplex PCR, and TCRdb holds only the in-frame ones, with some missing. The sample contains roughly 9,200 clones, about 70% of which appear only once. About this clone: The antigen is unknown.

This CDR3 contains 11 residues. Germline loops: CDR1 ENHRY, CDR2 SYGVKD. Trimming cost V 7 bases and J 7 bases, with 10 bases left between them. The chain uses TRBV10-3 and TRBJ1-1; the D is unclear. The clonotype was recovered from a human donor in good health. The sequencing input was effector memory CD8+ T cells sorted from blood. Stated subset: unstimulated CD8+ effector memory T cells. Here the CDR3 reads CAITDGNEAFF. CDR3 sequence (DNA): TGTGCCATCACCGACGGGAATGAAGCTTTCTTT.